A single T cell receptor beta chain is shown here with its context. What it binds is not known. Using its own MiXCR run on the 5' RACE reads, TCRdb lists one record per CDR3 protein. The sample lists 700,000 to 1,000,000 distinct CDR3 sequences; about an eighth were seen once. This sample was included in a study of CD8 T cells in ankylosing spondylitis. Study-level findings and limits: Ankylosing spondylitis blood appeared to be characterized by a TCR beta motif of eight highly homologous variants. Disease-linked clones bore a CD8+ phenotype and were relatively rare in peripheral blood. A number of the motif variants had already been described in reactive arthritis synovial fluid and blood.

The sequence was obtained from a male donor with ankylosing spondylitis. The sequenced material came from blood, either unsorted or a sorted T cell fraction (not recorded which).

The CDR3: CSARGLKFTDTQYF. The CDR3, as DNA: TGCAGTGCTAGAGGCCTGAAATTCACAGATACGCAGTATTTT. The V gene is TRBV20-1, the J gene TRBJ2-3; no firm D call. The CDR3 sequence is 14 residues long. Per germline, CDR1 DFQATT and CDR2 SNEGSKA (reference sequence). V was clipped by 1 base and J by 2 bases, with 10 bases between them.